These T cell receptor beta chains were read from a single sample in a study of T-cell reconstitution after alpha-beta-depleted transplantation in children. TCRdb re-analysed the PCR reads in MiXCR, keeping a single row per CDR3 protein. The sample lists 500,000 to 650,000 distinct CDR3 sequences, over 10% occurring once. Sequenced here: PBMCs, mostly from graft donor cells, sampled 360 days after TCRalphabeta/CD19-depleted stem cell transplant. These receptors all come from a male patient between 5 and 17 years old who had a stem cell transplant for acute myeloid leukemia, so the T cells may come from the graft donor. Both conserved end residues are part of each CDR3. Each record gives: J gene, D gene, V gene, clone size, CDR3 DNA, CDR3 protein. D genes are given only for firm matches. Size is omitted from some rows. Given values are once, few, many or a class for expanded clones.

TRBJ2-7 | TRBD2 | TRBV6-1 | few | TGTGCCAGCAGTCATACTAGCGTTCCCTACTACGAGCAGTACTTC | CASSHTSVPYYEQYF
TRBJ2-5 | . | TRBV14 | few | TGTGCCAGCAGCCAAGATTCGGGATGGGAGACCCAGTACTTC | CASSQDSGWETQYF
TRBJ1-1 | . | TRBV15 | many | TGTGCCACCAGCAGAGACCAATTACAGCGGATTGACACTGAAGCTTTCTTT | CATSRDQLQRIDTEAFF
TRBJ2-4 | . | TRBV12-3/TRBV12-4 | many | TGTGCCAGCAGGGGACCAGGGAACATTCAGTACTTC | CASRGPGNIQYF
TRBJ2-7 | TRBD1 | TRBV14 | . | TGTGCCAGCAGCCAAGAAATCCCCGGGACAGGTTCCTACGAGCAGTACTTC | CASSQEIPGTGSYEQYF
TRBJ2-7 | . | TRBV7-2 | few | TGTGCCAGCAGCTCACTACTTGGGGTAGGGTACGAGCAGTACTTC | CASSSLLGVGYEQYF
TRBJ2-5 | . | TRBV5-6 | . | TGTGCCAGCAGCTTGTTCCGGGCCCTACAAGAGACCCAGTACTTC | CASSLFRALQETQYF
TRBJ2-3 | . | TRBV29-1 | . | TGCAGCGTTGATCTGGGTCTTGGCACAGATACGCAGTATTTT | CSVDLGLGTDTQYF
TRBJ2-1 | TRBD2 | TRBV24-1 | few | TGTGCCACCAGTTTGGAAGGGAGAAGCGGGAGGAACCATGAGCAGTTCTTC | CATSLEGRSGRNHEQFF
TRBJ2-3 | . | TRBV18 | many | TGTGCCAGCTCATCCGACGGTAGCACAGATACGCAGTATTTT | CASSSDGSTDTQYF
TRBJ1-1 | . | TRBV29-1 | . | TGCAGCGTTGAAAGGGCTTTAAACACTGAAGCTTTCTTT | CSVERALNTEAFF
TRBJ1-4 | . | TRBV7-2 | . | TGTGCCAGCAGCTTAGGGTGGGGGGGAGACGAAAAACTGTTTTTT | CASSLGWGGDEKLFF
TRBJ2-6 | . | TRBV5-1 | . | TGCGCCAGCAGCACTAGCTCTGGGGCCAACGTCCCGACTTTC | CASSTSSGANVPTF
TRBJ2-2 | TRBD2 | TRBV28 | few | TGTGCCAGCACGGGGGGAGGGGTGACCGGGGAGCTGTTTTTT | CASTGGGVTGELFF
TRBJ2-5 | . | TRBV12-3/TRBV12-4 | few | TGTGCCAGCAGTTTGGAGATGGGGAGGCGAGAGACCCAGTACTTC | CASSLEMGRRETQYF
TRBJ2-5 | . | TRBV6-2/TRBV6-3 | . | TGTGCCAGCAGTAGAACTAGTCAGATTATTTCGGAGACCCAGTACTTC | CASSRTSQIISETQYF
TRBJ1-2 | . | TRBV21-1 | few | TGTGCCAGCAGTGACGGACAGGTTTATGGCTACACCTTC | CASSDGQVYGYTF
TRBJ2-5 | TRBD2 | TRBV20-1 | . | TGCAGTGCTCCGAAAGCGGGAGGTCTTGGAGAGACCCAGTACTTC | CSAPKAGGLGETQYF
TRBJ2-5 | TRBD2 | TRBV20-1 | few | TGCAGTGCTAGTAAGGCTCCGGGACTAGTCCTTGTCGGGACCCAGTACTTC | CSASKAPGLVLVGTQYF
TRBJ2-2 | . | TRBV5-1 | many | TGCGCCAGCAGCTTGGGGAGGAACACCGGGGAGCTGTTTTTT | CASSLGRNTGELFF
TRBJ1-3 | . | TRBV20-1 | few | TGCAGTGCTTCCCGACCCCCGGGCGGAAACACCATATATTTT | CSASRPPGGNTIYF
TRBJ2-1 | . | TRBV2 | few | TGTGCCAGCAGTGAACCTAGGGTAGATGAGCAGTTCTTC | CASSEPRVDEQFF